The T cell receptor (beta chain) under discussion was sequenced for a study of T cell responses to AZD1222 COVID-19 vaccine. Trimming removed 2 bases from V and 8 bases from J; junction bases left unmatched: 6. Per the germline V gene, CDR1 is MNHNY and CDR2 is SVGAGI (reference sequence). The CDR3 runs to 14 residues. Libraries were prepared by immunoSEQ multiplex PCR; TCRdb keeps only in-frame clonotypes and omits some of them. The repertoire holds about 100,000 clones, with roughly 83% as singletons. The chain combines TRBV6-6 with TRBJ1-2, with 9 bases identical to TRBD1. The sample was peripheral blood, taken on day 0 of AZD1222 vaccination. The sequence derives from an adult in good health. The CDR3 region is CASSYGDRVKGYTF. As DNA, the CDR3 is TGTGCCAGCAGTTACGGGGACAGGGTGAAAGGCTACACCTTC.